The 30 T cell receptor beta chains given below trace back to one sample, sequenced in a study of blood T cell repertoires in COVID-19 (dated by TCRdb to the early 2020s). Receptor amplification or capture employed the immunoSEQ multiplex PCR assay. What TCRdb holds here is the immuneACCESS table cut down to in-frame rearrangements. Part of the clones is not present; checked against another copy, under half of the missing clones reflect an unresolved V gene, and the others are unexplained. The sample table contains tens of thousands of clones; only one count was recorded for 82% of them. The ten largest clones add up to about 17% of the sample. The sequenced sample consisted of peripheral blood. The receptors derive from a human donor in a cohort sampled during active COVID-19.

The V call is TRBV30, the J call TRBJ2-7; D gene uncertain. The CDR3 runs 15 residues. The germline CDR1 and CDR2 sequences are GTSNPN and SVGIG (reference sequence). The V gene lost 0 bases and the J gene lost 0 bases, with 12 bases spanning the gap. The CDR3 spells CAWSVMGQFSYEQYF. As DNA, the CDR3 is TGTGCCTGGAGTGTAATGGGCCAGTTCTCCTACGAGCAGTACTTC.

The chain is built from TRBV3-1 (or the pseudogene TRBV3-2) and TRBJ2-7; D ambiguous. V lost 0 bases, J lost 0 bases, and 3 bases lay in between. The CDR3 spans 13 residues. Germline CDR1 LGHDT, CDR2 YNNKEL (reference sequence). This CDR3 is CASSQDLSYEQYF. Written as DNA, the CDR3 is TGTGCCAGCAGCCAAGACCTCTCCTACGAGCAGTACTTC.

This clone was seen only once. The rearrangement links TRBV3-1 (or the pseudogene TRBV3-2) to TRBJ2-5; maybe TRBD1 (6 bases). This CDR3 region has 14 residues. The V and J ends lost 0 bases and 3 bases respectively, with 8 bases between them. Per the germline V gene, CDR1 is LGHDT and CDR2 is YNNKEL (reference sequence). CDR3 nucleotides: TGTGCCAGCAGCCAAGACCGGGACAAAGAGACCCAGTACTTC. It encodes CASSQDRDKETQYF.

CDR3 nucleotide sequence: TGTGCCAGCAGCAAGAGGGAACGGGAGAACGAGCAGTACTTC. Its translation: CASSKRERENEQYF. This sequence joins TRBV21-1 and TRBJ2-7; the table's D call of TRBD2 was not tested on the DNA. TRBV21-1 represents a pseudogene. The CDR3 runs 14 residues.

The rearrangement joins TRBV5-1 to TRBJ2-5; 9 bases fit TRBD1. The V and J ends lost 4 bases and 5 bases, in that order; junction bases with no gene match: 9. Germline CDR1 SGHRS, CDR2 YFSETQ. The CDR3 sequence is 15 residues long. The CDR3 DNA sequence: TGCGCCAGCAGCATGGGGGGACAGGGCTACGAGACCCAGTACTTC. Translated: CASSMGGQGYETQYF.

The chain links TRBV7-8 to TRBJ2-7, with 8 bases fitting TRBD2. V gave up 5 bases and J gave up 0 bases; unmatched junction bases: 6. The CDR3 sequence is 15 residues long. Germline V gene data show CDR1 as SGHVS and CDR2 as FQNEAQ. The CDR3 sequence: CASSSSGESSYEQYF. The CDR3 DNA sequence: TGTGCCAGCAGCAGTAGCGGGGAAAGCTCCTACGAGCAGTACTTC.

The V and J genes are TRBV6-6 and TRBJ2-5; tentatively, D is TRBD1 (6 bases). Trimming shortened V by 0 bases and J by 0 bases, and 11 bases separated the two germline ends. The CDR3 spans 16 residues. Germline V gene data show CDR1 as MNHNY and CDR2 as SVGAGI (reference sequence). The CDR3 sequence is CASSYSPSGDQETQYF. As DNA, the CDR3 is TGTGCCAGCAGTTACTCGCCATCAGGGGACCAAGAGACCCAGTACTTC.

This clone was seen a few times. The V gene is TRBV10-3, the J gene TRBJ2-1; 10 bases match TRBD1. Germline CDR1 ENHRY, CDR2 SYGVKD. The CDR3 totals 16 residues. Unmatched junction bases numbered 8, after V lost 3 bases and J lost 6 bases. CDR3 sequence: CAISDPGQGWVNEQFF. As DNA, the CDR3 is TGTGCCATCAGTGATCCGGGACAGGGGTGGGTCAATGAGCAGTTCTTC.

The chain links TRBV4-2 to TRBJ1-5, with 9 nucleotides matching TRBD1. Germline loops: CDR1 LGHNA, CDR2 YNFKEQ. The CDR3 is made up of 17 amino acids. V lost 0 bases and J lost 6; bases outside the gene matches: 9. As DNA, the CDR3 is TGTGCCAGCAGCCAAGATGAGAGGACAGGGGCTAGTCAGCCCCAGCATTTT. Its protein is CASSQDERTGASQPQHF.

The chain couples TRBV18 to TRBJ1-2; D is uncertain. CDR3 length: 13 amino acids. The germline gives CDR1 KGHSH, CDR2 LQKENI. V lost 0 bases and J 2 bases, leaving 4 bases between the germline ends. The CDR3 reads CASSPPSNYGYTF. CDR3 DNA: TGTGCCAGCTCACCACCGTCGAACTATGGCTACACCTTC.

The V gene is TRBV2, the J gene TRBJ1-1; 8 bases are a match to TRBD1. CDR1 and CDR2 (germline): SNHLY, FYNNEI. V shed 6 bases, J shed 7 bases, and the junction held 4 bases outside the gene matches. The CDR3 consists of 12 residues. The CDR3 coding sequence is TGTGCCAGCAGCCGAGGACAGGGTGAAGCTTTCTTT. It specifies CASSRGQGEAFF.

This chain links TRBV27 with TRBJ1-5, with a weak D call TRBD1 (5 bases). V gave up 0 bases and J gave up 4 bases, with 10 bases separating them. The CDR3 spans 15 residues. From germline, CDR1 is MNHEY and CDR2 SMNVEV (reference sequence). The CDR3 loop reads CASSLSLGVNQPQHF. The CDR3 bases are TGTGCCAGCAGTTTATCGCTAGGGGTAAATCAGCCCCAGCATTTT.

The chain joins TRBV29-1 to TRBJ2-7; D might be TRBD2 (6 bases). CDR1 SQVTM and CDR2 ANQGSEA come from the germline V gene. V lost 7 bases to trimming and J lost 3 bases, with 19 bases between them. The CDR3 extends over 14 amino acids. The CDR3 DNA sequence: TGCAGCGCCCGAATCGGGGGAGACGTCTACGAGCAGTACTTC. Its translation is CSARIGGDVYEQYF.

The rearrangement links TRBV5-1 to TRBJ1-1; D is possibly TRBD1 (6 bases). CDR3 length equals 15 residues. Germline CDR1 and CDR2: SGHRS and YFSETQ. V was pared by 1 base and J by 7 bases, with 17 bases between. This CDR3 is CASSLNAGETFEAFF. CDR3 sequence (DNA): TGCGCCAGCAGCTTGAATGCAGGGGAGACCTTTGAAGCTTTCTTT.

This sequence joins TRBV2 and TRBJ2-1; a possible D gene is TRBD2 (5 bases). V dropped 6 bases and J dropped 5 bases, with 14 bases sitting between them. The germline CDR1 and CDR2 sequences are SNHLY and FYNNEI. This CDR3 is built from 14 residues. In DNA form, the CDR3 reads TGTGCCAGCAGGGCGGGTAGAGAACACAATGAGCAGTTCTTC. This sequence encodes CASRAGREHNEQFF.

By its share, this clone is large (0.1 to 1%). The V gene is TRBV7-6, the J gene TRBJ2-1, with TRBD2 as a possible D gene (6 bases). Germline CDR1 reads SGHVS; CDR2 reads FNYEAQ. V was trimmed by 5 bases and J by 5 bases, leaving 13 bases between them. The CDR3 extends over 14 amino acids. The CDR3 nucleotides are TGTGCCAGCAGCACCCGGGGGTCCCACAATGAGCAGTTCTTC. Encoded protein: CASSTRGSHNEQFF.

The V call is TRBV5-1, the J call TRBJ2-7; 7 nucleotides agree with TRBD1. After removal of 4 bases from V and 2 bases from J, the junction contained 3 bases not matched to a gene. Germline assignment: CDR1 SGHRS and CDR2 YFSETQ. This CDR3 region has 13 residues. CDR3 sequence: CASSRDRPYEQYF. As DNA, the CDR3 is TGCGCCAGCAGCCGGGACAGACCCTACGAGCAGTACTTC. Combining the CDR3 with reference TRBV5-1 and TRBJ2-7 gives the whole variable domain KAGVTQTPRYLIKTRGQQVTLSCSPISGHRSVSWYQQTPGQGLQFLFEYFSETQRNKGNFPGRFSGRQFSNSRSEMNVSTLELGDSALYLCASSRDRPYEQYFGPGTRLTVT.

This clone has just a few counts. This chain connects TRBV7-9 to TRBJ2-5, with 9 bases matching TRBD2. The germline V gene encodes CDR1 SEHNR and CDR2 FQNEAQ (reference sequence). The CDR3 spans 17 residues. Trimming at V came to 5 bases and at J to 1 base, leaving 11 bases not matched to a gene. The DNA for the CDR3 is TGTGCCAGCAGCCCGGGACTTAGCGGGGGCATCCAAGAGACCCAGTACTTC. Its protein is CASSPGLSGGIQETQYF.

For the CDR3, the DNA is TGTGCCAGTAGTTCGGGACAGTACTATGGCTACACCTTC. Encoded protein: CASSSGQYYGYTF. The chain uses TRBV19 and TRBJ1-2; 7 bases are a match to TRBD1. Per the germline V gene, CDR1 is LNHDA and CDR2 is SQIVND (reference sequence). This CDR3 contains 13 residues. V lost 5 bases, J lost 3 bases, and 3 bases stayed unmatched.

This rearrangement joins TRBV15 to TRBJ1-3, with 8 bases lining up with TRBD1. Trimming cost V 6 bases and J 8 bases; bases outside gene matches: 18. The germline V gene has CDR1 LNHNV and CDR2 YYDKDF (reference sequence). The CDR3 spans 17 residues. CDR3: CATRVGSGDRGRDTIYF. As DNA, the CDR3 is TGTGCCACCAGGGTTGGGTCCGGAGACAGGGGACGAGACACCATATATTTT.

The CDR3 DNA is TGTGCCTGGAGTACGGGGTTTAGAGCTTTCTTT. Translating it yields CAWSTGFRAFF. The chain recombines TRBV30 with TRBJ1-1; no clear D. This CDR3 region has 11 residues. With 2 bases removed from V and 10 bases from J, the gap between germline ends came to 11 bases. From germline, CDR1 is GTSNPN and CDR2 SVGIG (reference sequence). Based on the CDR3 plus reference TRBV30 and TRBJ1-1, the full variable domain is SQTIHQWPATLVQPVGSPLSLECTVEGTSNPNLYWYRQAAGRGLQLLFYSVGIGQISSEVPQNLSASRPQDRQFILSSKKLLLSDSGFYLCAWSTGFRAFFGQGTRLTVV.

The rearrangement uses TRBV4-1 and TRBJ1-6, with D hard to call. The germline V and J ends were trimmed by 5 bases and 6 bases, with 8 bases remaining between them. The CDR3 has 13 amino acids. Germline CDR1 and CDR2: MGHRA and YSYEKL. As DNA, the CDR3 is TGCGCCAGCAGCTTAGCCGGTAATTCACCCCTCCACTTT. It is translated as CASSLAGNSPLHF.

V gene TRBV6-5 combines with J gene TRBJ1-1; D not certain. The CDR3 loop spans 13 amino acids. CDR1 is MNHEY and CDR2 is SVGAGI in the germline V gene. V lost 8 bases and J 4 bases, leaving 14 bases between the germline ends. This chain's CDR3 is CASLMRDITEAFF. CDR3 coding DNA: TGTGCCAGCTTAATGAGGGATATCACTGAAGCTTTCTTT.

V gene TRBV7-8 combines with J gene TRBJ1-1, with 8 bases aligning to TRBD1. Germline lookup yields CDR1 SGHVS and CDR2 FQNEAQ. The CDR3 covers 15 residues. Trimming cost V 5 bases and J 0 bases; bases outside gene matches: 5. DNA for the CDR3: TGTGCCAGCAGCCCACAGGGGGTCCTGAACACTGAAGCTTTCTTT. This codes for CASSPQGVLNTEAFF.

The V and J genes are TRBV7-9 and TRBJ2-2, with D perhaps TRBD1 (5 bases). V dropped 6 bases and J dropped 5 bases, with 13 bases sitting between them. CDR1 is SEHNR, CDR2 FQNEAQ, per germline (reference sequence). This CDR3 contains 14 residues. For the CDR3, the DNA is TGTGCCAGCAGTGGGCAGGGTTATACCGGGGAGCTGTTTTTT. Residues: CASSGQGYTGELFF. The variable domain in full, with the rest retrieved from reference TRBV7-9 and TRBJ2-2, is DTGVSQNPRHKITKRGQNVTFRCDPISEHNRLYWYRQTLGQGPEFLTYFQNEAQLEKSRLLSDRFSAERPKGSFSTLEIQRTEQGDSAMYLCASSGQGYTGELFFGEGSRLTVL.

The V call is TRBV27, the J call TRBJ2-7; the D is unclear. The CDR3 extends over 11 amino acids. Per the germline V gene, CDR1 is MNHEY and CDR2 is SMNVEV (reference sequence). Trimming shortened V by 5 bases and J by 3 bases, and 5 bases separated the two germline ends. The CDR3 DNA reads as TGTGCCAGCAGTCCTATCTACGAGCAGTACTTC. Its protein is CASSPIYEQYF.

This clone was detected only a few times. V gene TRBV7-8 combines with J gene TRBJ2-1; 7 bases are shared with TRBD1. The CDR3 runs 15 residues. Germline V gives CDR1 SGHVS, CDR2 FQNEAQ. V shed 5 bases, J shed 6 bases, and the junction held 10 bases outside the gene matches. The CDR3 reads CASSTRQGPSNEQFF. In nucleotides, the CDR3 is TGTGCCAGCAGCACCAGACAGGGCCCAAGCAATGAGCAGTTCTTC.

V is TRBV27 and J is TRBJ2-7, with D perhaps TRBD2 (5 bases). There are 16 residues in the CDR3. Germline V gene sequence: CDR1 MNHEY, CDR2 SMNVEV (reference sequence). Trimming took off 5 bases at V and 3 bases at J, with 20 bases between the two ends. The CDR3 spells CASSLKTGLFYYEQYF. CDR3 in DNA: TGTGCCAGCAGTCTCAAAACTGGACTGTTCTACTACGAGCAGTACTTC.

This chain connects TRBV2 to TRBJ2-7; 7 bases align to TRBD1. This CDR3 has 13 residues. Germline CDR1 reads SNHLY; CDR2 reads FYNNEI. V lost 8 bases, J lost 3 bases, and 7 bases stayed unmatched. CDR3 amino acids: CASDRDSGYEQYF. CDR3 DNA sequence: TGTGCCAGCGACCGGGACAGTGGCTACGAGCAGTACTTC.

Here the CDR3 reads CASSLTGQDYEQYF. The CDR3 nucleotides read TGTGCCAGCAGTTTAACCGGACAAGACTACGAGCAGTACTTC. The chain links TRBV27 to TRBJ2-7, with TRBD1 as a possible D gene (5 bases). Germline CDR1 is MNHEY and CDR2 is SMNVEV (reference sequence). V was trimmed by 2 bases and J by 3 bases, leaving 11 bases between them. The CDR3 sequence is 14 residues long.